Listed here is a single T cell receptor beta chain. Its specificity is not known. The sample is drawn from a study of siplizumab effects on memory and regulatory T cells. Overall study findings and caveats: There appeared to be greater diversity in naive T cells than in memory cells, and naive T cells seemed major contributors to the alloresponse.

V lost 7 bases, J lost 5 bases, and 15 bases lay in between. The CDR3 spans 13 residues. Germline CDR1 and CDR2: MNHEY and SVGAGI. Per individual sample, approximately 91,000 TCR templates were assayed. Sequencing used immunoSEQ multiplex PCR; TCRdb keeps in-frame clones, though not all of them. The repertoire holds about 91,000 clones, with over 85% as singletons. This TCR was sampled from a human donor in good health. The rearrangement uses TRBV6-5 and TRBJ2-7; D remains ambiguous. The sequencing input was CD8+ T cells sorted from blood. The CDR3 region is CASTPGLTHEQYF. The CDR3 DNA sequence: TGTGCCAGCACCCCGGGTCTAACCCACGAGCAGTACTTC.